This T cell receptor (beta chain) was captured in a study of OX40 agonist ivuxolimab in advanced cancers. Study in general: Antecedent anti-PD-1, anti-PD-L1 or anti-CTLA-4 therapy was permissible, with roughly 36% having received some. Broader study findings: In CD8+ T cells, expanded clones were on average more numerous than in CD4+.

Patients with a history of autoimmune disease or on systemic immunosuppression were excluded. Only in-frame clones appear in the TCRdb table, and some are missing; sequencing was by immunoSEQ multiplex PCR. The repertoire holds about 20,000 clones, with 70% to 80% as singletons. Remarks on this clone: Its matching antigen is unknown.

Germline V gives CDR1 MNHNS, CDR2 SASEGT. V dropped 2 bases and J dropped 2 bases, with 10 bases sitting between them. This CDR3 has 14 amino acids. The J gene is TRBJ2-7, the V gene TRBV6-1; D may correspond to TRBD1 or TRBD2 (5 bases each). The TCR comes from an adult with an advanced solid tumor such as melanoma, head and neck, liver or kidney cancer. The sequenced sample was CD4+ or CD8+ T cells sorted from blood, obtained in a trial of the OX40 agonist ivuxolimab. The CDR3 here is CASSEWDGAYEQYF. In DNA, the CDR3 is TGTGCCAGCAGTGAATGGGACGGGGCCTACGAGCAGTACTTC.